A single sample gave rise to the 30 T cell receptor beta chains below, sequenced in a study of response to subunit inactivated influenza vaccine. Each CDR3 protein is one row after TCRdb ran MiXCR on the RT-PCR reads. This sample has 500,000 to 600,000 distinct CDR3 sequences; 16% occur once, and the top ten carry 3% to 3.5%. The material sequenced was CD4+ T cells sorted from PBMCs, taken approximately 25 months after vaccination. These receptors all come from a man between 45 and 75 years old who received an inactivated influenza vaccine.

J is TRBJ2-7 and V is TRBV12-3 or TRBV12-4; no clear D. Trimming pared 6 bases from V and 3 bases from J, leaving 18 bases between. This CDR3 spans 15 amino acids. CDR3 bases: TGTGCCAGCAGCCGGAGTCTTGGGGTGAACTACGAGCAGTACTTC. Translation gives CASSRSLGVNYEQYF.

A few counts support this clonotype. CDR3 residues: CATSRGIAGGHNTGELFF. In nucleotides, the CDR3 is TGTGCCACCAGCAGAGGAATAGCGGGGGGGCATAACACCGGGGAGCTGTTTTTT. The rearrangement links TRBV15 to TRBJ2-2; 11 bases are shared with TRBD2. Germline-derived CDR1 and CDR2 are LNHNV and YYDKDF (reference sequence). V dropped 1 base and J dropped 2; count of bases not matched to a gene: 6. The CDR3 spans 18 residues.

This sequence joins TRBV12-3 or TRBV12-4 and TRBJ1-4; D possibly corresponds to TRBD1 (6 bases). The CDR3 is 15 residues long. V was pared by 3 bases and J by 5 bases, with 13 bases between. The CDR3 DNA follows: TGTGCCAGCAGTTTCGGGGGGGCGCGAAATGAAAAACTGTTTTTT. Translating gives CASSFGGARNEKLFF.

This clonotype was counted only a few times. The CDR3 bases are TGCAGTGCTAGAGATCAGGAGCGGATCACAGATACGCAGTATTTT. This translates into CSARDQERITDTQYF. The genes are TRBV20-1 and TRBJ2-3, with TRBD2 as a possible D gene (5 bases). This CDR3 is 15 amino acids long. Per the germline V gene, CDR1 is DFQATT and CDR2 is SNEGSKA (reference sequence). V lost 0 bases and J lost 2, with 12 bases in between.

This clonotype was detected a few times. The chain is built from TRBV28 and TRBJ1-2; 8 bases are a match to TRBD1. Losses at the gene ends were 6 bases for V and 4 bases for J; bases not matched to a gene: 13. CDR1 is MDHEN, CDR2 SYDVKM, per germline. This CDR3 has 16 residues. CDR3 nucleotide sequence: TGTGCCAGCAGACCAGACAGGGGTACTATTACCTATGGCTACACCTTC. It specifies CASRPDRGTITYGYTF.

This clonotype was counted between two and nine times. The chain couples TRBV7-2 to TRBJ2-7, with D perhaps matching TRBD1 or TRBD2 (5 bases each). Deletions cut 5 bases from V and 0 bases from J, with 14 bases between. Germline V CDR1 and CDR2: SGHTA, FQGNSA. The CDR3 is 15 residues long. The CDR3 region has the DNA TGTGCCAGCAGCACCGGGACGGCACTCTCCTACGAGCAGTACTTC. This encodes CASSTGTALSYEQYF.

There are a few counts of this clonotype. The chain joins TRBV2 to TRBJ2-1; 7 bases agree with TRBD1. The CDR3 covers 12 residues. The J segment lost 6 bases and the V segment lost 9 bases, leaving 5 bases of the junction unmatched. Germline V gene lookup returns CDR1 SNHLY and CDR2 FYNNEI. The CDR3 reads CASASGGNEQFF. Here the CDR3 DNA reads TGTGCCAGTGCGTCAGGGGGCAATGAGCAGTTCTTC.

This sequence joins TRBV14 and TRBJ2-1, with D hard to call. CDR3 length equals 11 residues. The V end lost 2 bases, the J end lost 9 bases, and 5 bases lay between the germline ends. Germline loops: CDR1 SGHDN, CDR2 FVKESK. CDR3 loop: CASSQWSEQFF. In DNA form, the CDR3 reads TGTGCCAGCAGCCAATGGAGTGAGCAGTTCTTC.

This clonotype was found a few times. The chain has TRBV7-6 and TRBJ2-1; D unresolved. With 6 bases removed from V and 0 bases from J, the gap between germline ends came to 15 bases. Germline CDR1 is SGHVS and CDR2 is FNYEAQ. The CDR3 runs 16 residues. The CDR3 here is CASSKNPRSSYNEQFF. In DNA, the CDR3 is TGTGCCAGCAGTAAGAACCCCAGGAGCTCCTACAATGAGCAGTTCTTC.

The chain carries TRBV28 and TRBJ2-1; no clear D. Looked up from germline, CDR1 is MDHEN and CDR2 is SYDVKM. Trimming removed 1 base from V and 6 bases from J, with 13 bases in between. CDR3 length: 15 residues. In nucleotides, the CDR3 is TGTGCCAGCAGTTTATCGAGTCTGTTTAGCAATGAGCAGTTCTTC. This sequence encodes CASSLSSLFSNEQFF.

At least ten counts were recorded for this clonotype. The V and J genes are TRBV4-2 and TRBJ2-1; 7 bases line up with TRBD1. The CDR3 has 15 amino acids. Germline lookup yields CDR1 LGHNA and CDR2 YNFKEQ. Unmatched junction bases numbered 6, after V lost 1 base and J lost 6 bases. The CDR3 sequence: CASSQGGTDLNEQFF. Written as DNA, the CDR3 is TGTGCCAGCAGCCAAGGTGGGACAGACCTCAATGAGCAGTTCTTC.

The gene calls are TRBV15 and TRBJ2-2; 10 bases are a match to TRBD1. Germline V CDR1 and CDR2: LNHNV, YYDKDF (reference sequence). V shed 3 bases and J 2 bases; nucleotides not matched to a gene: 3. The CDR3 length is 16 residues. In nucleotides, the CDR3 is TGTGCCACCAGCAGTAGACAGGGGGCCAACACCGGGGAGCTGTTTTTT. It codes for CATSSRQGANTGELFF. The entire variable domain, with the rest obtained from reference TRBV15 and TRBJ2-2, is as follows: DAMVIQNPRYQVTQFGKPVTLSCSQTLNHNVMYWYQQKSSQAPKLLFHYYDKDFNNEADTPDNFQSRRPNTSFCFLDIRSPGLGDTAMYLCATSSRQGANTGELFFGEGSRLTVL.

This clonotype has a handful of counts. The chain combines TRBV20-1 with TRBJ2-3; TRBD2 agrees at 10 bases. Germline assignment: CDR1 DFQATT and CDR2 SNEGSKA (reference sequence). The J segment lost 1 base and the V segment lost 6 bases, leaving 7 bases of the junction unmatched. CDR3 length equals 15 residues. Written as DNA, the CDR3 is TGCAGTGCGACCGGGACTAGCGACCGCACAGATACGCAGTATTTT. Protein product: CSATGTSDRTDTQYF.

The chain joins TRBV30 to TRBJ2-1; 7 bases are a match to TRBD2. Per germline, CDR1 GTSNPN and CDR2 SVGIG (reference sequence). This CDR3 has 16 residues. The V gene end was trimmed by 0 bases and the J gene end by 2 bases; junction bases not matched to a gene: 7. DNA of the CDR3: TGTGCCTGGAGTGTACAGGCTAGCGGAGCCTACAATGAGCAGTTCTTC. Its translation: CAWSVQASGAYNEQFF.

The chain carries TRBV12-3 or TRBV12-4 and TRBJ1-2; the D is unclear. The CDR3 sequence is 13 residues long. V was pared by 6 bases and J by 1 base, with 9 bases between. This chain's CDR3 is CASRTASNYGYTF. Here the CDR3 DNA reads TGTGCCAGCAGAACTGCAAGTAACTATGGCTACACCTTC.

This clonotype was detected only a few times. The chain employs TRBV5-5 and TRBJ1-6, with no clear D. CDR1 is SGHKS, CDR2 YYEKEE, per germline (reference sequence). Trimming left V 4 bases short and J 11 bases short, with 13 bases between. This CDR3 is built from 13 residues. The CDR3 loop is CASSPRSDTPLHF. The CDR3 nucleotides read TGTGCCAGCAGCCCCCGCTCCGATACACCCCTCCACTTT.

In its sample, this clonotype was seen a few times. The J gene is TRBJ1-2, the V gene TRBV7-9; 10 positions match TRBD1. The trim removed 1 base at V and 1 base at J, leaving 3 bases unmatched. The germline CDR1 and CDR2 sequences are SEHNR and FQNEAQ (reference sequence). The CDR3 consists of 16 residues. CDR3 protein: CASSLDDRGRNYGYTF. For the CDR3, the DNA is TGTGCCAGCAGCTTAGACGACAGGGGGCGTAACTATGGCTACACCTTC.

The sample holds a few counts of this clonotype. The chain carries TRBV3-1 and TRBJ1-2; D is undetermined. The CDR3 consists of 13 residues. V dropped 1 base and J dropped 8 bases, with 11 bases sitting between them. Germline-derived CDR1 and CDR2 are LGHDT and YNNKEL (reference sequence). CDR3 sequence (DNA): TGTGCCAGCAGCCAAGGTGGTCTCGAGGGCTACACCTTC. This translates into CASSQGGLEGYTF.

The table lists this clonotype with many counts. The chain carries TRBV28 and TRBJ1-5; 7 bases agree with TRBD1. The CDR3 contains 15 residues. Germline CDR1 MDHEN, CDR2 SYDVKM. V was clipped by 5 bases and J by 0 bases; unmatched bases: 4. The CDR3 nucleotides read TGTGCCAGCAGTGGACAGGTGTATAGCAATCAGCCCCAGCATTTT. Protein: CASSGQVYSNQPQHF.

This clonotype was recorded many times. The J gene is TRBJ2-1, the V gene TRBV7-9; 10 nucleotides align to TRBD1. Germline trimming cut 1 base from V and 8 bases from J; bases unmatched to any gene: 5. This CDR3 spans 15 amino acids. CDR1 SEHNR and CDR2 FQNEAQ come from the germline V gene (reference sequence). For the CDR3, the DNA is TGTGCCAGCAGCTTAGTGCGGGACAGGGGTCATGAGCAGTTCTTC. As protein: CASSLVRDRGHEQFF.

The chain couples TRBV7-2 to TRBJ2-1, with 10 bases fitting TRBD1. J gave up 2 bases and V 2 bases, and 3 bases lay outside the gene matches. The germline V gene encodes CDR1 SGHTA and CDR2 FQGNSA. The CDR3 contains 16 residues. The CDR3 protein is CASSLKGTGAYNEQFF. The CDR3 DNA sequence: TGTGCCAGCAGCTTAAAGGGGACAGGGGCCTACAATGAGCAGTTCTTC.

The rearrangement links TRBV7-9 to TRBJ1-2, with D tentatively TRBD1 (5 bases). The CDR3 runs 14 residues. The germline V and J ends were trimmed by 1 base and 6 bases, with 12 bases remaining between them. The V gene's germline CDR1 is SEHNR and CDR2 FQNEAQ (reference sequence). CDR3 DNA sequence: TGTGCCAGCAGCTTAGGGGCAGGGTGGAATGGCTACACCTTC. Its protein is CASSLGAGWNGYTF.

The chain carries TRBV4-2 and TRBJ2-3, with D tentatively TRBD2 (6 bases). This CDR3 is 17 amino acids long. Trimming removed 0 bases at V and 0 bases at J, with 13 bases between. Germline assignment: CDR1 LGHNA and CDR2 YNFKEQ. This CDR3 reads CASSQDVAAVSTDTQYF. The CDR3 DNA is TGTGCCAGCAGCCAAGATGTAGCGGCCGTTAGCACAGATACGCAGTATTTT.

V usage is TRBV2 and J usage is TRBJ1-6; D unresolved. CDR1 and CDR2 from the germline V gene are SNHLY and FYNNEI. There are 16 residues in the CDR3. The ends were cut back, 7 bases at V and 5 bases at J, with 18 bases in the middle. As DNA, the CDR3 is TGTGCCAGCACTCCTACGGGGTTATTCAATAATTCACCCCTCCACTTT. It translates to CASTPTGLFNNSPLHF.

This clonotype was seen a few times. This chain connects TRBV3-1 to TRBJ2-5; 7 nucleotides match TRBD2. Germline V gene sequence: CDR1 LGHDT, CDR2 YNNKEL (reference sequence). Trimming removed 4 bases from V and 0 bases from J; junction bases left unmatched: 8. This CDR3 is built from 16 residues. CDR3 DNA sequence: TGTGCCAGCAGCCGCGGGGTAGCGGGCTACCAAGAGACCCAGTACTTC. It yields the protein CASSRGVAGYQETQYF.

This clonotype turned up a few times. The J gene is TRBJ1-2, the V gene TRBV3-1; D gene unclear. In germline, CDR1 is LGHDT, CDR2 YNNKEL (reference sequence). The ends were cut back, 2 bases at V and 8 bases at J, with 15 bases in the middle. The CDR3 is 14 amino acids. The CDR3 bases are TGTGCCAGCAGCCAAAGAGGGCGACTTGGGGGCTACACCTTC. Translated: CASSQRGRLGGYTF.

The gene calls are TRBV15 and TRBJ2-3; D may correspond to TRBD1 or TRBD2 (6 bases each). The V end was cut by 2 bases, the J end by 6 bases, with 15 bases between. This CDR3 is 15 amino acids long. Germline CDR1 and CDR2: LNHNV and YYDKDF (reference sequence). The CDR3 loop is CATSRQLGGHDTQYF. Written as DNA, the CDR3 is TGTGCCACCAGCAGACAATTAGGGGGGCACGATACGCAGTATTTT.

This rearrangement joins TRBV15 to TRBJ2-1, with a weak D call TRBD2 (6 bases). V shed 0 bases and J shed 4 bases, with 25 bases lying between them. Germline V CDR1 and CDR2: LNHNV, YYDKDF (reference sequence). The CDR3 consists of 20 residues. CDR3 in amino acids: CATSRDSAGRYTRVYNEQFF. CDR3 DNA sequence: TGTGCCACCAGCAGAGATTCCGCGGGGCGATATACAAGGGTATACAATGAGCAGTTCTTC.

The chain recombines TRBV20-1 with TRBJ2-3, with 10 bases aligning to TRBD2. This CDR3 has 13 residues. Germline assignment: CDR1 DFQATT and CDR2 SNEGSKA (reference sequence). The V segment lost 6 bases and the J segment 4 bases; nucleotides outside the gene matches: 4. The CDR3 region is CSAQTSGSDTQYF. The CDR3 DNA follows: TGCAGTGCCCAGACTAGCGGGTCAGATACGCAGTATTTT.

This clonotype was counted a single time. This CDR3 is CASSSPGVTGELFF. In nucleotides, the CDR3 is TGTGCCAGCAGTTCCCCCGGGGTTACCGGGGAGCTGTTTTTT. This rearrangement joins TRBV28 to TRBJ2-2, with D perhaps TRBD2 (5 bases). The germline V gene has CDR1 MDHEN and CDR2 SYDVKM. Trimming took off 4 bases at V and 5 bases at J, with 11 bases between the two ends. CDR3 length: 14 amino acids.